This TCR beta chain is drawn from a study of T-cell reconstitution after alpha-beta-depleted transplantation in children. This CDR3 is 15 amino acids long. Germline V gene data show CDR1 as SNHLY and CDR2 as FYNNEI. V was trimmed by 5 bases and J by 5 bases, leaving 16 bases between them. Construction of the TCRbeta library involved unique molecular identifiers. TCRdb reprocessed the PCR reads via MiXCR and lists one record per CDR3 protein. The sample shows some 400,000 distinct CDR3 sequences, roughly 20% of them seen only once. This rearrangement joins TRBV2 to TRBJ2-1; the D gene is possibly TRBD2 (6 bases). The receptor comes from a human donor who donated a stem cell graft to a child with acute myeloid leukemia. Material: PBMCs from the stem cell graft donor, obtained from the stem cell graft. The CDR3 region has the DNA TGTGCCAGCAGTCCGATACGGGGGACGAACAATGAGCAGTTCTTC. Its translation is CASSPIRGTNNEQFF.